The TCR beta chain under discussion was sequenced for a study of shared clonotypes between healthy human individuals. Sorted-subset replicate PCR reactions were performed with around 210 ng DNA, corresponding to roughly 30,000 T cell genomes. This table comes from immunoSEQ multiplex PCR, and its TCRdb copy is limited to in-frame clones, with some not included. Among 1.5 million to 2.5 million clones, about 95% were seen once, and the ten largest hold approximately 1.2%. Naive CD8 isolation took CD45RO-negative cells positively selected for CCR7 and excluded terminally differentiated effector memory CD45RA+ cells. The J segment lost 4 bases and the V segment lost 1 base, leaving 7 bases of the junction unmatched. The germline gives CDR1 LGHNA, CDR2 YNFKEQ. This CDR3 is 15 amino acids long.

The sample consisted of naive CD8+ T cells sorted from blood. The receptor comes from a man between 18 and 35 years old in good health. V gene TRBV4-2 combines with J gene TRBJ2-7, with TRBD2 identical over 7 bases. The CDR3 nucleotides are TGTGCCAGCAGCCAAGCGGGCGGGGGAGTTTACGAGCAGTACTTC. It is translated as CASSQAGGGVYEQYF.